This entry lists 26 T cell receptor beta chains sequenced from one sample in a study of blood T cells in healthy people across ages. Then a second PCR, running roughly 7 to 11 cycles, was carried out with a sample-barcoded 5' primer and a J-beta primer mix. TCRdb itself ran the 5' RACE reads through MiXCR, one entry per CDR3 protein. The data show hundreds of thousands of distinct CDR3 sequences, under 70% seen once. The sequencing sample was made of blood. The origin of the receptors is a man aged 55 to 70 in good health.

V usage is TRBV5-5 and J usage is TRBJ2-1, with D hard to call. The CDR3 is 14 amino acids. Trimming cost V 1 base and J 6 bases, with 11 bases left between them. Germline V gene sequence: CDR1 SGHKS, CDR2 YYEKEE (reference sequence). In DNA form, the CDR3 reads TGTGCCAGCAGCTTGAGTCCATCAGGCAATGAGCAGTTCTTC. This gives the protein CASSLSPSGNEQFF.

The genes are TRBV12-3 or TRBV12-4 and TRBJ2-4; D uncertain. The last part of the DNA fits TRBJ2-7 better; the J call may be wrong. CDR3 length equals 14 residues. CDR3: CASSLAHPTYEQYF. In nucleotides, the CDR3 is TGTGCCAGCAGTTTGGCTCATCCTACCTACGAGCAGTACTTC.

The rearrangement links TRBV12-3 or TRBV12-4 to TRBJ1-2, with 7 bases aligning to TRBD1. Unmatched junction bases numbered 11, after V lost 5 bases and J lost 8 bases. This CDR3 region has 14 residues. CDR3 sequence reads: CASSTRDSRSGYTF. CDR3 DNA sequence: TGTGCCAGCAGTACCCGGGACAGCAGGTCCGGCTACACCTTC.

This clonotype was seen a handful of times. The chain uses TRBV25-1 and TRBJ2-7, with unresolved D. CDR3 size: 13 residues. The germline gives CDR1 MGHDK, CDR2 SYGVNS. V lost 8 bases and J lost 4, with 15 bases in between. CDR3 sequence (DNA): TGTGCCAGCCAGAAGTCGGGTTCGTACGAGCAGTACTTC. This encodes CASQKSGSYEQYF.

The J gene is TRBJ1-2, the V gene TRBV7-9; weak D call: TRBD1 (5 bases). CDR3 size: 13 residues. The germline V gene encodes CDR1 SEHNR and CDR2 FQNEAQ (reference sequence). Trimming removed 7 bases from V and 4 bases from J, with 13 bases in between. CDR3 DNA sequence: TGTGCCAGCAATCCAGGGATCGCCTATGGCTACACCTTC. It yields the protein CASNPGIAYGYTF.

The chain employs TRBV27 and TRBJ2-5, with no clear D. Trimming shortened V by 5 bases and J by 5 bases, and 12 bases separated the two germline ends. Germline V gene sequence: CDR1 MNHEY, CDR2 SMNVEV (reference sequence). CDR3 length: 13 residues. The CDR3 DNA reads TGTGCCAGCAGTAGCCATCTCAGGGAGACCCAGTACTTC. It translates to CASSSHLRETQYF.

The chain is built from TRBV21-1 and TRBJ2-5; the DNA was not used to check the table's D call, TRBD1. TRBV21-1 is given as a pseudogene. The CDR3 has 14 residues. This CDR3 reads CASSKVPGFETQYF. In DNA form, the CDR3 reads TGTGCCAGCAGCAAAGTGCCAGGGTTTGAGACCCAGTACTTC.

The V call is TRBV6-6, the J call TRBJ1-5; D is unresolved. The CDR3 runs 14 residues. The germline V and J ends were trimmed by 10 bases and 2 bases, with 15 bases remaining between them. Germline V gene lookup returns CDR1 MNHNY and CDR2 SVGAGI (reference sequence). The CDR3 loop is CATSLTRGNQPQHF. The DNA for the CDR3 is TGTGCCACTTCACTTACGAGGGGCAATCAGCCCCAGCATTTT.

This chain joins TRBV29-1 and TRBJ2-3; tentative D call: TRBD2 (5 bases). Looked up from germline, CDR1 is SQVTM and CDR2 is ANQGSEA. The CDR3 covers 15 residues. V was cut by 6 bases and J by 4 bases, with 20 bases left in between. The CDR3 reads CSVGLGAALADTQYF. The CDR3 DNA reads as TGCAGCGTCGGACTGGGAGCGGCTTTAGCAGATACGCAGTATTTT.

This clonotype has only a few counts. The chain employs TRBV6-5 and TRBJ2-1, with 9 bases aligning to TRBD2. After removal of 3 bases from V and 9 bases from J, the junction contained 12 bases not matched to a gene. This CDR3 spans 16 amino acids. Germline CDR1 reads MNHEY; CDR2 reads SVGAGI. The CDR3 DNA reads TGTGCCAGCAGTTATTCGAGTGCTAGCGGGGTGCGTGAGCAGTTCTTC. It encodes CASSYSSASGVREQFF.

V and J are TRBV2 and TRBJ2-1, with TRBD2 as a possible D gene (5 bases). The CDR3 covers 14 residues. V lost 2 bases to trimming and J lost 1 base, with 6 bases between them. The germline gives CDR1 SNHLY, CDR2 FYNNEI. The CDR3 loop reads CASSERTSYNEQFF. In nucleotides, the CDR3 is TGTGCCAGCAGTGAAAGGACTTCCTACAATGAGCAGTTCTTC.

The rearrangement joins TRBV2 to TRBJ2-5; 8 positions agree with TRBD2. After removal of 7 bases from V and 0 bases from J, the junction contained 4 bases not matched to a gene. The CDR3 totals 14 residues. Germline V gene sequence: CDR1 SNHLY, CDR2 FYNNEI. CDR3 in amino acids: CASKKRGYQETQYF. The CDR3, as DNA: TGTGCCAGCAAAAAGCGGGGGTACCAAGAGACCCAGTACTTC.

The rearrangement links TRBV5-1 to TRBJ2-6; weak D call: TRBD1 (6 bases). Germline loops: CDR1 SGHRS, CDR2 YFSETQ. V was clipped by 4 bases and J by 0 bases, with 14 bases between them. There are 17 residues in the CDR3. CDR3 sequence: CASSTSRGSSGANVLTF. As DNA, the CDR3 is TGCGCCAGCAGCACCAGTAGGGGGTCCTCTGGGGCCAACGTCCTGACTTTC.

The V gene is TRBV20-1, the J gene TRBJ2-1; D is possibly TRBD2 (6 bases). The CDR3 is 13 amino acids. Germline V lookup: CDR1 DFQATT, CDR2 SNEGSKA (reference sequence). V lost 4 bases and J lost 0, with 7 bases in between. This chain's CDR3 is CSAMRDSYNEQFF. In DNA, the CDR3 is TGCAGTGCTATGCGGGACTCCTACAATGAGCAGTTCTTC.

Here the CDR3 reads CASGRDSVWEQFF. In DNA, the CDR3 is TGTGCCAGCGGGAGGGACAGCGTGTGGGAGCAGTTCTTC. V and J are TRBV2 and TRBJ2-1; D may be TRBD1 or TRBD2 (7 bases each). Germline V gene sequence: CDR1 SNHLY, CDR2 FYNNEI. The V and J ends lost 8 bases and 10 bases respectively, with 18 bases between them. There are 13 residues in the CDR3.

This clonotype was recorded a few times. The chain is built from TRBV5-1 and TRBJ2-1; D could derive from TRBD1 or TRBD2 (6 bases each). There are 15 residues in the CDR3. V lost 2 bases, J lost 4 bases, and 13 bases lay in between. Per germline, CDR1 SGHRS and CDR2 YFSETQ. The CDR3: CASSLLGGNYNEQFF. For the CDR3, the DNA is TGCGCCAGCAGCTTACTCGGGGGCAATTACAATGAGCAGTTCTTC.

This clonotype was counted a few times. The V call is TRBV29-1, the J call TRBJ2-5, with D tentatively TRBD2 (7 bases). Trimming took 5 bases from V and 2 from J, leaving 15 bases between them. This CDR3 is 14 amino acids long. Per germline, CDR1 SQVTM and CDR2 ANQGSEA. The CDR3 DNA sequence: TGCAGCGTTTTCAAGGGAGGGGGTCAAGAGACCCAGTACTTC. Protein product: CSVFKGGGQETQYF.

The CDR3 sequence: CASSSQSSGVSSYNEQFF. CDR3 nucleotides: TGTGCCAGCAGCTCCCAATCGAGCGGGGTCAGCTCCTACAATGAGCAGTTCTTC. The V gene is TRBV7-2, the J gene TRBJ2-1; 7 positions agree with TRBD2. V shed 4 bases and J 0 bases; nucleotides not matched to a gene: 12. Germline V gene lookup returns CDR1 SGHTA and CDR2 FQGNSA. The CDR3 covers 18 residues. Full variable domain (rest looked up from reference TRBV7-2 and TRBJ2-1): GAGVSQSPSNKVTEKGKDVELRCDPISGHTALYWYRQSLGQGLEFLIYFQGNSAPDKSGLPSDRFSAERTGGSVSTLTIQRTQQEDSAVYLCASSSQSSGVSSYNEQFFGPGTRLTVL.

The rearrangement uses TRBV6-2 or TRBV6-3 and TRBJ1-5; TRBD1 matches 9 bases. CDR3 length equals 14 residues. The trim removed 5 bases at V and 6 bases at J, leaving 5 bases unmatched. Germline V gene sequence: CDR1 MNHEY, CDR2 SVGEGT. The CDR3, as DNA: TGTGCCAGCAGTGGGACAGGGCCCCCTCAGCCCCAGCATTTT. This codes for CASSGTGPPQPQHF.

The chain uses TRBV6-6 and TRBJ2-5, with TRBD2 matching over 9 bases. V dropped 2 bases and J dropped 0; count of bases not matched to a gene: 4. The germline V gene encodes CDR1 MNHNY and CDR2 SVGAGI (reference sequence). The CDR3 is made up of 16 amino acids. This CDR3 is CASSYGAGGYQETQYF. The CDR3 bases are TGTGCCAGCAGTTACGGAGCGGGGGGATACCAAGAGACCCAGTACTTC.

V usage is TRBV15 and J usage is TRBJ2-3, with D unresolved. The V gene lost 8 bases and the J gene lost 3 bases, with 12 bases spanning the gap. This CDR3 is built from 13 residues. Germline values: CDR1 LNHNV, CDR2 YYDKDF (reference sequence). CDR3 DNA sequence: TGTGCCACCGAATCGGTGAGAACAGATACGCAGTATTTT. It specifies CATESVRTDTQYF.

The chain has TRBV10-3 and TRBJ1-6; 8 bases fit TRBD1. The length of the CDR3 is 15 residues. Per the germline V gene, CDR1 is ENHRY and CDR2 is SYGVKD. Losses at the gene ends were 6 bases for V and 9 bases for J; bases not matched to a gene: 10. CDR3 in amino acids: CAIREPTGAPSPLHF. CDR3 sequence (DNA): TGTGCCATCAGGGAACCGACAGGGGCCCCTTCACCCCTCCACTTT.

This clonotype is a singleton in its sample. V and J are TRBV20-1 and TRBJ2-3, with D possibly being TRBD2 (5 bases). The CDR3 loop spans 14 amino acids. Between the trimmed V and J ends, which lost 0 bases and 5 bases, there was a span of 12 bases. The germline gives CDR1 DFQATT, CDR2 SNEGSKA (reference sequence). DNA of the CDR3: TGCAGTGCTAGAGATTCGCTAGCAGGAGATACGCAGTATTTT. Its protein product is CSARDSLAGDTQYF.

V and J are TRBV3-1 and TRBJ2-1, with TRBD1 identical over 7 bases. This CDR3 is 14 amino acids long. Trimming cost V 1 base and J 9 bases; bases outside gene matches: 6. The germline CDR1 and CDR2 sequences are LGHDT and YNNKEL (reference sequence). The CDR3 sequence: CASSQGQGLGEQFF. CDR3 in DNA: TGTGCCAGCAGCCAAGGACAGGGCCTTGGTGAGCAGTTCTTC.

This clonotype has a single count. The rearrangement links TRBV6-5 to TRBJ1-2; tentative D call: TRBD1 (5 bases). V lost 6 bases and J 0 bases, leaving 17 bases between the germline ends. The CDR3 is 16 amino acids. Looked up from germline, CDR1 is MNHEY and CDR2 is SVGAGI. The CDR3 sequence is CASSRNAGYANYGYTF. In DNA form, the CDR3 reads TGTGCCAGCAGCCGGAATGCAGGGTACGCTAACTATGGCTACACCTTC.

In its sample, this clonotype was seen a few times. This chain links TRBV10-2 with TRBJ2-5, with D hard to call. Trimming pared 2 bases from V and 5 bases from J, leaving 9 bases between. Germline CDR1 reads WSHSY; CDR2 reads SAAADI. The CDR3 is made up of 13 amino acids. The CDR3 sequence: CASSERARETQYF. The CDR3 DNA reads as TGCGCCAGCAGTGAGAGGGCGAGGGAGACCCAGTACTTC.